What follows describes a single T cell receptor beta chain. Clones were sequenced by immunoSEQ multiplex PCR, and TCRdb holds only the in-frame ones, with some missing. Of tens of thousands of clones in the sample, roughly nine tenths were seen once. This sample was taken from a study of PD-1 blockade in classical Hodgkin lymphoma. Each patient relapsed following autologous stem cell transplantation, and prior brentuximab vedotin exposure differed. The V end was cut by 6 bases, the J end by 4 bases, with 12 bases between. The CDR3 runs to 14 residues. CDR1 MNHEY and CDR2 SVGAGI come from the germline V gene.

The V and J genes are TRBV6-5 and TRBJ2-2; tentative D call: TRBD1 (5 bases). The sample here was peripheral blood mononuclear cells (PBMCs), taken at baseline. The receptor comes from a human donor with classical Hodgkin lymphoma. CDR3: CASRQGKTTGELFF. The CDR3 DNA sequence: TGTGCCAGCAGGCAGGGAAAAACCACCGGGGAGCTGTTTTTT.